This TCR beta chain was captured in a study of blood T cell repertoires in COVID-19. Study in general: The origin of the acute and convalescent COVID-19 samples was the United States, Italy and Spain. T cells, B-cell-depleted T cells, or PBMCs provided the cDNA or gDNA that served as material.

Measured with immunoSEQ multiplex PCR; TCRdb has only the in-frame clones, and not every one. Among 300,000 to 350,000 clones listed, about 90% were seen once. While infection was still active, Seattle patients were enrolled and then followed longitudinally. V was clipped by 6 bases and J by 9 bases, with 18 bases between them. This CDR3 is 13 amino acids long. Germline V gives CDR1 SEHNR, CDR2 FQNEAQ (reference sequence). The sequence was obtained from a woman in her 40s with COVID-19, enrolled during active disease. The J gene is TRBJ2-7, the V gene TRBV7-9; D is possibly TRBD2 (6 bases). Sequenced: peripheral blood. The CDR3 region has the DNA TGTGCCAGCAGTTACGATGGCGGGGACGTGCAGTACTTC. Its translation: CASSYDGGDVQYF.